The TCR beta chain under discussion was sequenced for a study of T cell changes during pregnancy in multiple sclerosis. The CDR3 is 14 amino acids. Germline loops: CDR1 KGHSH, CDR2 LQKENI. V was pared by 5 bases and J by 4 bases, with 3 bases of the junction left unmatched. The repertoire was sequenced with immunoSEQ multiplex PCR; TCRdb's copy has only in-frame clones and lacks some. The profile shows about 69,000 clones, 85% to 95% of them singletons. Sequencing was performed on peripheral blood, taken in the third trimester of pregnancy. The chain joins TRBV18 to TRBJ1-1; 11 nucleotides align to TRBD1. This sequence originates from a female donor in good health, enrolled as a control in a pregnancy study. The CDR3 bases are TGTGCCAGCTCAACCGGGACAGGGGGCACTGAAGCTTTCTTT. Translation: CASSTGTGGTEAFF.